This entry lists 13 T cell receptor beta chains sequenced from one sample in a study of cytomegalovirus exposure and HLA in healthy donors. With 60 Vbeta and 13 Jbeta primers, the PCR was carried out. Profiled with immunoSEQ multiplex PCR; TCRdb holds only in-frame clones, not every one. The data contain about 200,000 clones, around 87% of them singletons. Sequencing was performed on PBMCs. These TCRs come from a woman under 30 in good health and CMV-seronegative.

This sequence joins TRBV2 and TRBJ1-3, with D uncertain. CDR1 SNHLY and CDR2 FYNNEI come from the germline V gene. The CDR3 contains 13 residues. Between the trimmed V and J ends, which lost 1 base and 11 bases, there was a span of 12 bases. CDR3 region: CASSEGPLRAIYF. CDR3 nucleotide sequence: TGTGCCAGCAGTGAAGGTCCACTCCGCGCCATATATTTT.

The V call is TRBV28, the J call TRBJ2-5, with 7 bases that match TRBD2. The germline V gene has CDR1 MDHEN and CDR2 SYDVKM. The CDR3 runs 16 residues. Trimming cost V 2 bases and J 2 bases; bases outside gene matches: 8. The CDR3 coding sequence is TGTGCCAGCAGTTTACCGGGACGGCGGGGGCAAGAGACCCAGTACTTC. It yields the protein CASSLPGRRGQETQYF.

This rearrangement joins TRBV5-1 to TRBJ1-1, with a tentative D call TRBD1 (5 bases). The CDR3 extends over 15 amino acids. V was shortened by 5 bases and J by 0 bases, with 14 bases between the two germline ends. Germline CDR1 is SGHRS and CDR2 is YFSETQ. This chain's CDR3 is CASRLQTDLNTEAFF. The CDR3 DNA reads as TGCGCCAGCAGATTACAGACAGACTTGAACACTGAAGCTTTCTTT. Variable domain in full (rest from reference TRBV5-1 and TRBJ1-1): KAGVTQTPRYLIKTRGQQVTLSCSPISGHRSVSWYQQTPGQGLQFLFEYFSETQRNKGNFPGRFSGRQFSNSRSEMNVSTLELGDSALYLCASRLQTDLNTEAFFGQGTRLTVV.

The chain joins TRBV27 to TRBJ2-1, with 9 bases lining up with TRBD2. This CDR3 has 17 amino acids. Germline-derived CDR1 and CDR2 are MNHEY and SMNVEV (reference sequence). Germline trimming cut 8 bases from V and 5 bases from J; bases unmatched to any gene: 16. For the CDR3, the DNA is TGTGCCAGCTGTCCCCGGGTTCTAGCGGGGCCTAACAATGAGCAGTTCTTC. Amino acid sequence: CASCPRVLAGPNNEQFF.

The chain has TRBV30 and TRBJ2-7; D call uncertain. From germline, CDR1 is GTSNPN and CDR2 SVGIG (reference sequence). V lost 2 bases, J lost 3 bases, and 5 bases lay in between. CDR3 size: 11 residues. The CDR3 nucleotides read TGTGCCTGGAGTCCCGGCTACGAGCAGTACTTC. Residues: CAWSPGYEQYF.

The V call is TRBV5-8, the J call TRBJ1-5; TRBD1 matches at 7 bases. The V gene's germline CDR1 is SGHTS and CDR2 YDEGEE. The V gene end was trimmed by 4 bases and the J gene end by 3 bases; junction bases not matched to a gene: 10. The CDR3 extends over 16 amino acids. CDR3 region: CASSVLRGQFNQPQHF. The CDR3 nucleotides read TGTGCCAGCAGCGTATTGCGGGGACAGTTCAATCAGCCCCAGCATTTT.

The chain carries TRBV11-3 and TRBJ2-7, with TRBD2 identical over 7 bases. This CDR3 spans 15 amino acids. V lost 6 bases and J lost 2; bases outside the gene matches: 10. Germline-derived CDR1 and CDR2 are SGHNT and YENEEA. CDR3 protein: CASRSGGRAPYEQYF. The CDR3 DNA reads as TGTGCCAGCAGGAGTGGGGGGAGGGCCCCCTACGAGCAGTACTTC.

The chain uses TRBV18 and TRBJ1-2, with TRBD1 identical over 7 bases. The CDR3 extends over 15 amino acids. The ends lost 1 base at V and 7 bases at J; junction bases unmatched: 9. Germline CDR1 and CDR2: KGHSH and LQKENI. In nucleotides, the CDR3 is TGTGCCAGCTCACCACTGTCTGGGGACAGTCCTGGCTACACCTTC. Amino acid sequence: CASSPLSGDSPGYTF. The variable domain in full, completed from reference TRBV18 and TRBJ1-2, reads NAGVMQNPRHLVRRRGQEARLRCSPMKGHSHVYWYRQLPEEGLKFMVYLQKENIIDESGMPKERFSAEFPKEGPSILRIQQVVRGDSAAYFCASSPLSGDSPGYTFGSGTRLTVV.

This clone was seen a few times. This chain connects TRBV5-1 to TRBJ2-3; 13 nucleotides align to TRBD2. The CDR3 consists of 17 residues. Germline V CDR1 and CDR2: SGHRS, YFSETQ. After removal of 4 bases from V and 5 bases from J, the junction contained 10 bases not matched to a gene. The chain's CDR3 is CASSPDTSGGGRDTQYF. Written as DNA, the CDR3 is TGCGCCAGCAGCCCAGATACTAGCGGGGGGGGAAGAGATACGCAGTATTTT.

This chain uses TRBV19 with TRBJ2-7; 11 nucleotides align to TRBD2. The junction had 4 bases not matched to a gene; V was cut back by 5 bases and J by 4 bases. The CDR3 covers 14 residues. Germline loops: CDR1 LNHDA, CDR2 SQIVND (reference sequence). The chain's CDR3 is CASSLGTSGYEQYF. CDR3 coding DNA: TGTGCCAGTAGTTTAGGGACTAGCGGATACGAGCAGTACTTC.

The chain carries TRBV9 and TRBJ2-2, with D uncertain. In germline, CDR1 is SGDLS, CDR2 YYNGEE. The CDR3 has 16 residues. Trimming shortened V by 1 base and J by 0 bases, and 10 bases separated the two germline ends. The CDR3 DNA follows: TGTGCCAGCAGCGTAAGAGGTGACGCGAACACCGGGGAGCTGTTTTTT. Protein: CASSVRGDANTGELFF.

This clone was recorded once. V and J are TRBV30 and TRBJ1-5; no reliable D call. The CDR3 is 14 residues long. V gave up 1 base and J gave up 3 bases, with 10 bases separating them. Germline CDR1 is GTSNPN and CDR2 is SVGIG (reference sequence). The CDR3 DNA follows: TGTGCCTGGAGTGGGCTGGCCCCCAATCAGCCCCAGCATTTT. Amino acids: CAWSGLAPNQPQHF.

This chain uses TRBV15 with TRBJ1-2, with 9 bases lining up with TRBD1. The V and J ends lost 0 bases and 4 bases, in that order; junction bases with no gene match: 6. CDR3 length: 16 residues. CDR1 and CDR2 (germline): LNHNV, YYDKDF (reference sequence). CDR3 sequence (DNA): TGTGCCACCAGCAGAGACCGGGACAGGGCCGCCTATGGCTACACCTTC. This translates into CATSRDRDRAAYGYTF.